Listed below are T cell receptor beta chains from one sample, sequenced in a study of graft-versus-host responses after intestinal transplantation. Sequenced by immunoSEQ multiplex PCR; TCRdb stores in-frame clones only, minus some. Here the sample spans around 25,000 clones, less than 90% being singletons. The specimen comprised PBMCs, sampled 28 days after intestinal transplant. Every receptor here comes from a human patient who received an intestinal transplant, so some T cells may come from the graft donor. Both conserved end residues are part of each CDR3. The order of the fields is clone size, J gene, V gene, D gene, CDR3 DNA, CDR3 protein. D genes are given only for firm matches. Clone size appears in some rows only: once, few, many, or a class for an expanded clone.

clone size: NA
J gene: TRBJ1-5
V gene: TRBV9
D gene: NA
CDR3 DNA: TGTGCCAGCAGCGACCGAACAGAATATAGCAATCAGCCCCAGCATTTT
CDR3 protein: CASSDRTEYSNQPQHF

clone size: NA
J gene: TRBJ2-3
V gene: TRBV5-1
D gene: TRBD1
CDR3 DNA: TGCGCCAGCAGCCATGACAGGGTAGATACGCAGTATTTT
CDR3 protein: CASSHDRVDTQYF

clone size: few
J gene: TRBJ1-4
V gene: TRBV4-2
D gene: TRBD1
CDR3 DNA: TGTGCCAGCAGCCAAGAACAGGGGACTAATGAAAAACTGTTTTTT
CDR3 protein: CASSQEQGTNEKLFF

clone size: NA
J gene: TRBJ1-2
V gene: TRBV25-1
D gene: TRBD1
CDR3 DNA: TGTGCCAGCAGTCTGGGGACAGGGGTTAACTATGGCTACACCTTC
CDR3 protein: CASSLGTGVNYGYTF

clone size: NA
J gene: TRBJ1-2
V gene: TRBV6-1
D gene: NA
CDR3 DNA: TGTGCCAGCAGTGAAGCGGGGCACAGGGATGGCTACACCTTC
CDR3 protein: CASSEAGHRDGYTF

clone size: NA
J gene: TRBJ2-3
V gene: TRBV6-6
D gene: TRBD2
CDR3 DNA: TGTGCCAGCAGTGCACTAGCGGGGGGGCGGACAGATACGCAGTATTTT
CDR3 protein: CASSALAGGRTDTQYF

clone size: NA
J gene: TRBJ2-5
V gene: TRBV29-1
D gene: TRBD1
CDR3 DNA: TGCAGCGTTGTTCTACCGGGACAGGGGTCCCAAGAGACCCAGTACTTC
CDR3 protein: CSVVLPGQGSQETQYF

clone size: NA
J gene: TRBJ2-2
V gene: TRBV7-2
D gene: NA
CDR3 DNA: TGTGCCAGCAGCCATCCCACCGGGGAGCTGTTTTTT
CDR3 protein: CASSHPTGELFF

clone size: NA
J gene: TRBJ2-3
V gene: TRBV7-6
D gene: TRBD2
CDR3 DNA: TGTGCCAGCAGCTCCCAACTAGCGGGGGGGCCAACGGAGCATACAGATACGCAGTATTTT
CDR3 protein: CASSSQLAGGPTEHTDTQYF

clone size: NA
J gene: TRBJ2-7
V gene: TRBV12-5
D gene: NA
CDR3 DNA: TGTGCTAGTGGAACGGGACACCCCTACGAGCAGTACTTC
CDR3 protein: CASGTGHPYEQYF

clone size: NA
J gene: TRBJ2-6
V gene: TRBV6-1
D gene: NA
CDR3 DNA: TGTGCCAGCAGTGCCTTAGCTTCCCCTTCTGGGGCCAACGTCCTGACTTTC
CDR3 protein: CASSALASPSGANVLTF